This T cell receptor (beta chain) stems from a study of T-cell memory formation after mild COVID-19. Study overall: TCR clusters were mostly confined to one donor each.

Trimming pared 1 base from V and 2 bases from J, leaving 8 bases between. This CDR3 spans 15 amino acids. Germline CDR1 reads LGHNA; CDR2 reads YNFKEQ. Study observations and caveats: Mainly CM and EM harbored the contracting CD4+ clones; mainly EMRA harbored the CD8+ ones.

A single record per CDR3 protein comes from TCRdb applying MiXCR to the 5' RACE reads. The sample records 55,000 to 80,000 distinct CDR3 sequences, about 9.4% being singletons. The table lists this clonotype with many counts. Its specificity is not known. Material for sequencing was PBMCs or a T cell subset sorted from them (not recorded which). The chain joins TRBV4-2 to TRBJ2-2; D unresolved. The sequence derives from a man in his late teens or twenties who had mild COVID-19 (a few samples of this study predate the infection). Cell type and time point are not known. This CDR3 is CASSQASRNTGELFF. CDR3 sequence (DNA): TGTGCCAGCAGCCAAGCATCCCGAAACACCGGGGAGCTGTTTTTT.